Given below is one T cell receptor beta chain in context. Mismatch with germline at one junction end may stem from a read error. Clones were read by immunoSEQ multiplex PCR, and TCRdb kept only the in-frame ones, dropping some. The sample contains under 450,000 clones, 80% to 90% of which appear only once. The sample comes from a study of blood T cell repertoires in COVID-19. The germline V gene encodes CDR1 MNHEY and CDR2 SVGEGT. The CDR3 loop spans 13 amino acids. The sample consisted of PBMCs or T cells enriched from blood (not recorded which). The genes are TRBV6-2 or TRBV6-3 and TRBJ1-1, with D tentatively TRBD1 (6 bases). The origin of this receptor is a young man who had recovered from COVID-19. Written as DNA, the CDR3 is TGTGCCAGCAGTGACTCGACAGGTCGAGGGGCTTTCTTT. Its translation: CASSDSTGRGAFF.